This T cell receptor beta chain was captured by sequencing in a study of cytomegalovirus exposure and HLA in healthy donors. Study-wide findings and caveats: It was only CMV serostatus that was available as immune exposure information.

The PCR had 60 Vbeta and 13 Jbeta primers. Measured with immunoSEQ multiplex PCR; TCRdb has only the in-frame clones, and not every one. The sample yields 140,000 or so clones, around two thirds seen once. As concerns this clone: As yet, its antigen is unknown.

Germline V lookup: CDR1 DFQATT, CDR2 SNEGSKA (reference sequence). The CDR3 is made up of 11 amino acids. V was cut by 6 bases and J by 4 bases, with 10 bases left in between. The receptor's source is a male donor in good health and CMV-seronegative. The sequencing input was PBMCs. The V call is TRBV20-1, the J call TRBJ2-7; tentatively, D is TRBD1 (6 bases). This chain's CDR3 is CSANRDYEQYF. The CDR3, as DNA: TGCAGTGCGAACAGGGATTACGAGCAGTACTTC.